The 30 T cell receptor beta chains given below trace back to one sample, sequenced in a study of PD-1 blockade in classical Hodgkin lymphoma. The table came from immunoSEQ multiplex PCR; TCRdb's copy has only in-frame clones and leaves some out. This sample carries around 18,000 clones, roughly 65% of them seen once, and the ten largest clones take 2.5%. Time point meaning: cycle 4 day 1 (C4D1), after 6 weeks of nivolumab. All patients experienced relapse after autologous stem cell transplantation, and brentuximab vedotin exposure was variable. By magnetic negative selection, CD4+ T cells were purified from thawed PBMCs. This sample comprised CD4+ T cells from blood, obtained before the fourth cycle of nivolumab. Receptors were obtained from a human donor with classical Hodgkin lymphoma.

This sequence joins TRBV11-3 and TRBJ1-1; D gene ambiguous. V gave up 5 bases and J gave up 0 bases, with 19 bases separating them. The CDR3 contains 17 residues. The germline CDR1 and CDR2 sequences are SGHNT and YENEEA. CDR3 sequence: CASSPPRKGNMNTEAFF. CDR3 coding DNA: TGTGCCAGCAGCCCCCCGCGGAAGGGAAACATGAACACTGAAGCTTTCTTT. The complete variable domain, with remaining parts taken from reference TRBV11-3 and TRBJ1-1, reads EAGVVQSPRYKIIEKKQPVAFWCNPISGHNTLYWYLQNLGQGPELLIRYENEEAVDDSQLPKDRFSAERLKGVDSTLKIQPAELGDSAVYLCASSPPRKGNMNTEAFFGQGTRLTVV.

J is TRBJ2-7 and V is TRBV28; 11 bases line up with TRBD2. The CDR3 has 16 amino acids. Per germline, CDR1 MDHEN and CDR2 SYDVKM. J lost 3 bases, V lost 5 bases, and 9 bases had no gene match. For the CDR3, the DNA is TGTGCCAGCAGTACGGGGAGGACTAGCGGGTTCTACGAGCAGTACTTC. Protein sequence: CASSTGRTSGFYEQYF.

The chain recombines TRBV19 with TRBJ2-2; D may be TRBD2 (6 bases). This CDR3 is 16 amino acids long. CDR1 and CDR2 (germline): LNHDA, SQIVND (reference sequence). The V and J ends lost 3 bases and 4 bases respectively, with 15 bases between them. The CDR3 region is CASSIDLVGGTGELFF. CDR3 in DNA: TGTGCCAGTAGTATCGATCTAGTCGGGGGCACCGGGGAGCTGTTTTTT.

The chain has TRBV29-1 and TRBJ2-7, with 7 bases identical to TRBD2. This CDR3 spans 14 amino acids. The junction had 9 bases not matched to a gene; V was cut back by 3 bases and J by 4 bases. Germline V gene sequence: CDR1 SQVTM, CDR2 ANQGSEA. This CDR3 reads CSVDMREYWYEQYF. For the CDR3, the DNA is TGCAGCGTTGATATGCGGGAGTACTGGTACGAGCAGTACTTC.

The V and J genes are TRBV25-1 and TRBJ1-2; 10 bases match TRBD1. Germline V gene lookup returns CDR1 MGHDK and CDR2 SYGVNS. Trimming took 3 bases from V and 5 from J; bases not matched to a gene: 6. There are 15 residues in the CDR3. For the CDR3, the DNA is TGTGCCAGCAGTGAGAAGACAGGGGGCCAATATGGCTACACCTTC. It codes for CASSEKTGGQYGYTF.

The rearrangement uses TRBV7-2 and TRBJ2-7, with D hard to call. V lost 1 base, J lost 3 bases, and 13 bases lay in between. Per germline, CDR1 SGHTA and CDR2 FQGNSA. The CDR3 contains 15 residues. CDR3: CASSLVVHPLYEQYF. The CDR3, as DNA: TGTGCCAGCAGCTTAGTAGTCCACCCCCTCTACGAGCAGTACTTC.

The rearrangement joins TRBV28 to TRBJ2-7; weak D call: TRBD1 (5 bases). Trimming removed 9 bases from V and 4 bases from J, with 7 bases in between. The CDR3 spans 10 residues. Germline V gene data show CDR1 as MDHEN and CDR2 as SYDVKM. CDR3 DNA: TGTGCCAGGACAGTTTACGAGCAGTACTTC. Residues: CARTVYEQYF. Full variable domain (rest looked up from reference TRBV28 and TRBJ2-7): DVKVTQSSRYLVKRTGEKVFLECVQDMDHENMFWYRQDPGLGLRLIYFSYDVKMKEKGDIPEGYSVSREKKERFSLILESASTNQTSMYLCARTVYEQYFGPGTRLTVT.

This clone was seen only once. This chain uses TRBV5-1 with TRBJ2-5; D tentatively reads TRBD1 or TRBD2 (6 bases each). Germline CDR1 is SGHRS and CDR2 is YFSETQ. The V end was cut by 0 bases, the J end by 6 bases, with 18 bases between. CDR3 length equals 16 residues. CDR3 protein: CASSLGGAQSTQTQYF. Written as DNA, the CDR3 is TGCGCCAGCAGCTTGGGGGGGGCCCAGTCCACGCAGACCCAGTACTTC.

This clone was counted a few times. The chain's CDR3 is CASSDTGTYEQYF. CDR3 coding DNA: TGTGCCAGCAGCGATACAGGGACGTACGAGCAGTACTTC. The J gene is TRBJ2-7, the V gene TRBV11-2, with a possible D match to TRBD1 (6 bases). V was clipped by 5 bases and J by 4 bases, with 12 bases between them. Per germline, CDR1 SGHAT and CDR2 FQNNGV. The length of the CDR3 is 13 residues.

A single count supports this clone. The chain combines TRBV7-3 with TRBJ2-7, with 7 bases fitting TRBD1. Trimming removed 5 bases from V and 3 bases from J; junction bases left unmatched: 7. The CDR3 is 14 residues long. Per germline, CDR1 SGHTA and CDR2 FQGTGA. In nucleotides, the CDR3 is TGTGCCAGCAGCCGGACAGGCCCAAGCTACGAGCAGTACTTC. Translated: CASSRTGPSYEQYF.

In nucleotides, the CDR3 is TGTGCCAGCAGTGAGGGATTTTCCACTGAAGCTTTCTTT. Translating it yields CASSEGFSTEAFF. The rearrangement joins TRBV6-1 to TRBJ1-1, with D uncertain. The CDR3 has 13 amino acids. Germline CDR1 is MNHNS and CDR2 is SASEGT. Trimming cost V 3 bases and J 4 bases, with 9 bases left between them.

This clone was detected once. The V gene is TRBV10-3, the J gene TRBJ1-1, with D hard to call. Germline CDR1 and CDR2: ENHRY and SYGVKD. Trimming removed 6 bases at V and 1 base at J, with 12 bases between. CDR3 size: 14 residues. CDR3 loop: CAISPGLANTEAFF. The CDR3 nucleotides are TGTGCCATCAGCCCCGGACTTGCGAACACTGAAGCTTTCTTT.

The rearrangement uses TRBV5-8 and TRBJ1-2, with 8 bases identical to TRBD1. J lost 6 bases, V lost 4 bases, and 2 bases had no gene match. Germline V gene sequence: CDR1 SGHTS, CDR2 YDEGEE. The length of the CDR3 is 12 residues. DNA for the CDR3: TGTGCCAGCAGCCCGGACAGGGATGGCTACACCTTC. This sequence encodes CASSPDRDGYTF.

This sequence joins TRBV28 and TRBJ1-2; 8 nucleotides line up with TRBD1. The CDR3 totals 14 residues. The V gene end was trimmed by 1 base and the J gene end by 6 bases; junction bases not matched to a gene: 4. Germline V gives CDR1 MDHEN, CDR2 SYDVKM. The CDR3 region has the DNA TGTGCCAGCAGTTTATTGACAGGGGCGGATGGCTACACCTTC. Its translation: CASSLLTGADGYTF.

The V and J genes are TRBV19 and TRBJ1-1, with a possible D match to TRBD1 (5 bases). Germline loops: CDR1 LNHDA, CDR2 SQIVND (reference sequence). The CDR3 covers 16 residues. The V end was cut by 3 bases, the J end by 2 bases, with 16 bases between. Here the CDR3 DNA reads TGTGCCAGTAGTATCCAGGGACTACTGATTAACACTGAAGCTTTCTTT. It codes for CASSIQGLLINTEAFF.

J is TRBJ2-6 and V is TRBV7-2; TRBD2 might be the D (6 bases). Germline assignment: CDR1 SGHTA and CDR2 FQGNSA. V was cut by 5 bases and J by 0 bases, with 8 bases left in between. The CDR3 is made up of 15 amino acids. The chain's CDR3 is CASSGGDSGANVLTF. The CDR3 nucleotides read TGTGCCAGCAGCGGAGGGGACTCTGGGGCCAACGTCCTGACTTTC.

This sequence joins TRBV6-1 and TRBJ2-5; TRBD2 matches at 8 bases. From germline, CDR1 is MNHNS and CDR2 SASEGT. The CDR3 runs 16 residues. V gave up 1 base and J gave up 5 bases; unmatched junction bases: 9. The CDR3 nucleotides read TGTGCCAGCAGTGAAGGGGCCGGGACTAGTCTCGAGACCCAGTACTTC. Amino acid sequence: CASSEGAGTSLETQYF.

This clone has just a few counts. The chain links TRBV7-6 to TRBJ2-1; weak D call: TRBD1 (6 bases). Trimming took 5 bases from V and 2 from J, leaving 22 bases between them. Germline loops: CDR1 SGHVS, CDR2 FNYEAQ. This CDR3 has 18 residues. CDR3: CASSPVVQRGGAYNEQFF. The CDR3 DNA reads TGTGCCAGCAGCCCGGTTGTCCAGAGAGGGGGAGCCTACAATGAGCAGTTCTTC. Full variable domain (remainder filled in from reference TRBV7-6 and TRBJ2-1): GAGVSQSPRYKVTKRGQDVALRCDPISGHVSLYWYRQALGQGPEFLTYFNYEAQQDKSGLPNDRFSAERPEGSISTLTIQRTEQRDSAMYRCASSPVVQRGGAYNEQFFGPGTRLTVL.

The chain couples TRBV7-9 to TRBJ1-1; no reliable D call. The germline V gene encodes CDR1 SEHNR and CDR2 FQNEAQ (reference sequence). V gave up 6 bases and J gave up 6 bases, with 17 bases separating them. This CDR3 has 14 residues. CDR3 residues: CASRPQASGAEAFF. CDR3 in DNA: TGTGCCAGCAGACCCCAGGCGAGTGGGGCTGAAGCTTTCTTT.

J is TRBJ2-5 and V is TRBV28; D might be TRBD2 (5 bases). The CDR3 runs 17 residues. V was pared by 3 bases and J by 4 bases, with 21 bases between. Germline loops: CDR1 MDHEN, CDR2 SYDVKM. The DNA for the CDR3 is TGTGCCAGCAGTTTGCAGCTTTCGGGGTTTTTAGGAGAGACCCAGTACTTC. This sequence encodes CASSLQLSGFLGETQYF.

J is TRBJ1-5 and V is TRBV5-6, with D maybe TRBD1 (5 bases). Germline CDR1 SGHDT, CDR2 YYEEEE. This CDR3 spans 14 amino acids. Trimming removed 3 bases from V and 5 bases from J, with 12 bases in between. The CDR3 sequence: CASSSRQSYQPQHF. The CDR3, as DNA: TGTGCCAGCAGCTCCAGACAGAGTTATCAGCCCCAGCATTTT.

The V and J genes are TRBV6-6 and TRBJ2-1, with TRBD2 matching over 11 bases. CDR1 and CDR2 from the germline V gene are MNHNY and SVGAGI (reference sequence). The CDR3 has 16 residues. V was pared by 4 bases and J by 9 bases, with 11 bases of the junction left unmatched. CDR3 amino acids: CASSSRLSGREGEQFF. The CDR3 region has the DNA TGTGCCAGCAGTTCCCGACTTAGCGGGAGGGAAGGTGAGCAGTTCTTC.

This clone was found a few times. CDR3 in DNA: TGTGCCAGCAGCTTGGGGACGCCCGGGGAGCTGTTTTTT. It specifies CASSLGTPGELFF. The gene calls are TRBV5-6 and TRBJ2-2; D gene ambiguous. V lost 0 bases, J lost 6 bases, and 6 bases lay in between. Looked up from germline, CDR1 is SGHDT and CDR2 is YYEEEE. This CDR3 contains 13 residues. Supplemented by reference TRBV5-6 and TRBJ2-2, the full variable domain reads DAGVTQSPTHLIKTRGQQVTLRCSPKSGHDTVSWYQQALGQGPQFIFQYYEEEERQRGNFPDRFSGHQFPNYSSELNVNALLLGDSALYLCASSLGTPGELFFGEGSRLTVL.

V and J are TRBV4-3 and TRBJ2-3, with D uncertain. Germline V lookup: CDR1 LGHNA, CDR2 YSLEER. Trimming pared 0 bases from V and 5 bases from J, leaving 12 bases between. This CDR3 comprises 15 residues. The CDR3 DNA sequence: TGCGCCAGCAGCCAAGATAGGGCTAGAAGAGATACGCAGTATTTT. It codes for CASSQDRARRDTQYF.

Here the CDR3 reads CASRLGGGPYGYTF. The CDR3, as DNA: TGTGCCAGCAGGCTTGGAGGAGGCCCCTATGGCTACACCTTC. The genes are TRBV7-2 and TRBJ1-2; D is ambiguous. The CDR3 sequence is 14 residues long. Germline V gene data show CDR1 as SGHTA and CDR2 as FQGNSA. V gave up 6 bases and J gave up 4 bases, with 15 bases separating them. The variable domain in full, with the rest retrieved from reference TRBV7-2 and TRBJ1-2, is GAGVSQSPSNKVTEKGKDVELRCDPISGHTALYWYRQSLGQGLEFLIYFQGNSAPDKSGLPSDRFSAERTGGSVSTLTIQRTQQEDSAVYLCASRLGGGPYGYTFGSGTRLTVV.

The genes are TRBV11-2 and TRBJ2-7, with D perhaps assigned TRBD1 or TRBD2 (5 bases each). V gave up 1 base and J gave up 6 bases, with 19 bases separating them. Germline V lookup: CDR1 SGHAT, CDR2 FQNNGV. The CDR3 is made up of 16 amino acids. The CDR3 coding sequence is TGTGCCAGCAGCTTAGTTTCAGGGACGGCGGGTGGCGAGCAGTACTTC. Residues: CASSLVSGTAGGEQYF.

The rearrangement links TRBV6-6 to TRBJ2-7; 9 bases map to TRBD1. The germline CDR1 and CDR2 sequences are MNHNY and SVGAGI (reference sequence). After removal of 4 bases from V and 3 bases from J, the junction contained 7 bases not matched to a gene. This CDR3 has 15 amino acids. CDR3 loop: CASSSSGTGIYEQYF. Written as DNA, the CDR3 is TGTGCCAGCAGTTCGTCCGGGACAGGGATCTACGAGCAGTACTTC.

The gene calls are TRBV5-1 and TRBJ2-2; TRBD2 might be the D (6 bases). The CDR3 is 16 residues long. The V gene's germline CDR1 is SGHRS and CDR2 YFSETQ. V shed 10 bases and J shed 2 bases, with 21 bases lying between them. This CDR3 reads CASREAASINTGELFF. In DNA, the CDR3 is TGCGCCTCGAGGGAGGCTGCTAGCATTAACACCGGGGAGCTGTTTTTT.

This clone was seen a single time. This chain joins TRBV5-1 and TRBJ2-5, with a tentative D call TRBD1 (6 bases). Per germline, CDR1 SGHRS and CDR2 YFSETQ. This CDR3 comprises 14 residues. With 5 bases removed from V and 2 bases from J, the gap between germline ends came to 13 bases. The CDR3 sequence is CASSEGVVQETQYF. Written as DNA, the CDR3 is TGCGCCAGCAGTGAGGGGGTAGTGCAAGAGACCCAGTACTTC.

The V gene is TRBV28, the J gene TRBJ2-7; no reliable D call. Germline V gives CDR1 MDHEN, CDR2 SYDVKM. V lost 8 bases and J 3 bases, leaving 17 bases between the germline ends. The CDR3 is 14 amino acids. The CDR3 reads CASLKANLFYEQYF. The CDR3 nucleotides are TGTGCCAGCCTCAAGGCGAACCTGTTCTACGAGCAGTACTTC.